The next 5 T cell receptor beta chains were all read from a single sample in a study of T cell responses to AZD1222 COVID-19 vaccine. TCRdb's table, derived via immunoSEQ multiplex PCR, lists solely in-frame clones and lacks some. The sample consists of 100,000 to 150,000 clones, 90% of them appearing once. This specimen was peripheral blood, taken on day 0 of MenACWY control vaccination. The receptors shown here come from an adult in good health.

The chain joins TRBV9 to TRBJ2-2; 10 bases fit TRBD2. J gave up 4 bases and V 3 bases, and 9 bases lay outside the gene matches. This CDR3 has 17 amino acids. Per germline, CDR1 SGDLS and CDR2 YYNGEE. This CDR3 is CASSAASGGLLTGELFF. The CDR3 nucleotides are TGTGCCAGCAGCGCTGCTAGCGGGGGACTCCTCACCGGGGAGCTGTTTTTT.

CDR3 DNA sequence: TGTGCCAGCAAAAGTGAGGGCCTCGGCAATCAGCCCCAGCATTTT. Protein product: CASKSEGLGNQPQHF. V gene TRBV28 combines with J gene TRBJ1-5, with D unclear. This CDR3 contains 15 residues. Trimming removed 7 bases at V and 2 bases at J, with 15 bases between. CDR1 is MDHEN and CDR2 is SYDVKM in the germline V gene. Complete variable domain (other parts from reference TRBV28 and TRBJ1-5): DVKVTQSSRYLVKRTGEKVFLECVQDMDHENMFWYRQDPGLGLRLIYFSYDVKMKEKGDIPEGYSVSREKKERFSLILESASTNQTSMYLCASKSEGLGNQPQHFGDGTRLSIL.

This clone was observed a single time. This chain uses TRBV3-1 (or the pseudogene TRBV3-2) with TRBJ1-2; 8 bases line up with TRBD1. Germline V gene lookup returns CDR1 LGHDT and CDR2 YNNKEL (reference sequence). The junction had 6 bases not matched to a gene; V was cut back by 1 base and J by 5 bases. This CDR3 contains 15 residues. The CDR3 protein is CASSQVRTGSYGYTF. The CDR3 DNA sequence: TGTGCCAGCAGCCAAGTTCGGACAGGGAGTTATGGCTACACCTTC.

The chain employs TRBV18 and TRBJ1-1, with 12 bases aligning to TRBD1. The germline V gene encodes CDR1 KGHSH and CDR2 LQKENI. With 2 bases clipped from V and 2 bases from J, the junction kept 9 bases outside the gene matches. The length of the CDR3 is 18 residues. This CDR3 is CASSPKSGTGGRNTEAFF. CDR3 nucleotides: TGTGCCAGCTCACCAAAATCTGGGACAGGGGGCAGAAACACTGAAGCTTTCTTT.

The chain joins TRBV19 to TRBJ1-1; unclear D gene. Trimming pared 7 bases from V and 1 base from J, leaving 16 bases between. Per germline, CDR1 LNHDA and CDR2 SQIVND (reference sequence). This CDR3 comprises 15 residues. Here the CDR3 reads CASTPGRGGNTEAFF. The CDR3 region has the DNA TGTGCCAGTACCCCGGGGAGAGGAGGGAACACTGAAGCTTTCTTT.